This T cell receptor beta chain was found in a study of ipilimumab plus nivolumab after autologous stem cell transplantation. Checkpoint therapy with ipilimumab 1 mg/kg began 14 to 28 days after transplant. Patients received nivolumab 3 mg/kg at weeks 1, 4, 7, 10, then fortnightly to week 26. Findings and limits, study-wide: Authors suggest TCR repertoire, Treg phenotype and gut microbiota support further study.

As to this clone: Antigen: not known.

The protocol was immunoSEQ multiplex PCR, while the TCRdb copy is restricted to in-frame clones and leaves out a portion. The sample contains about 83,000 clones, about 83% of which appear only once. CDR3 length: 13 residues. The germline V and J ends were trimmed by 2 bases and 7 bases, with 11 bases remaining between them. The germline gives CDR1 MNHEY, CDR2 SVGAGI. The sequencing used PBMCs, collected in a trial of ipilimumab plus nivolumab as post-transplant consolidation. The TCR was taken from a male donor with diffuse large B-cell lymphoma. The chain links TRBV6-5 to TRBJ1-2; tentatively, D is TRBD1 (5 bases). The CDR3 region has the DNA TGTGCCAGCAGTTACCCAGGGACCCCTGGCTACACCTTC. Its translation is CASSYPGTPGYTF.